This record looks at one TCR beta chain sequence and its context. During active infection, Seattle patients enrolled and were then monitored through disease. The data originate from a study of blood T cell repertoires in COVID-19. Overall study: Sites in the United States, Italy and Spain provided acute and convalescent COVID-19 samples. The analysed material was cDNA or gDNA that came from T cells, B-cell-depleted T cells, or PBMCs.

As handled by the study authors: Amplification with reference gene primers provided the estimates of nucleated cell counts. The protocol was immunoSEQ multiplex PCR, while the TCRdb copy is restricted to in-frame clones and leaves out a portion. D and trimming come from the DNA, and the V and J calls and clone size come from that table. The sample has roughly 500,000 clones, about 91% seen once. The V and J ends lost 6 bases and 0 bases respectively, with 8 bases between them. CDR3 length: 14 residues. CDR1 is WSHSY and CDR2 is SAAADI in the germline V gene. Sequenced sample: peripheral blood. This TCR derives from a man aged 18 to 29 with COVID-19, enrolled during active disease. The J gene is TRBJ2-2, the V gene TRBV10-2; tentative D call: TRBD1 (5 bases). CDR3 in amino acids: CASRGAANTGELFF. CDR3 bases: TGCGCCAGCAGAGGGGCCGCGAACACCGGGGAGCTGTTTTTT.